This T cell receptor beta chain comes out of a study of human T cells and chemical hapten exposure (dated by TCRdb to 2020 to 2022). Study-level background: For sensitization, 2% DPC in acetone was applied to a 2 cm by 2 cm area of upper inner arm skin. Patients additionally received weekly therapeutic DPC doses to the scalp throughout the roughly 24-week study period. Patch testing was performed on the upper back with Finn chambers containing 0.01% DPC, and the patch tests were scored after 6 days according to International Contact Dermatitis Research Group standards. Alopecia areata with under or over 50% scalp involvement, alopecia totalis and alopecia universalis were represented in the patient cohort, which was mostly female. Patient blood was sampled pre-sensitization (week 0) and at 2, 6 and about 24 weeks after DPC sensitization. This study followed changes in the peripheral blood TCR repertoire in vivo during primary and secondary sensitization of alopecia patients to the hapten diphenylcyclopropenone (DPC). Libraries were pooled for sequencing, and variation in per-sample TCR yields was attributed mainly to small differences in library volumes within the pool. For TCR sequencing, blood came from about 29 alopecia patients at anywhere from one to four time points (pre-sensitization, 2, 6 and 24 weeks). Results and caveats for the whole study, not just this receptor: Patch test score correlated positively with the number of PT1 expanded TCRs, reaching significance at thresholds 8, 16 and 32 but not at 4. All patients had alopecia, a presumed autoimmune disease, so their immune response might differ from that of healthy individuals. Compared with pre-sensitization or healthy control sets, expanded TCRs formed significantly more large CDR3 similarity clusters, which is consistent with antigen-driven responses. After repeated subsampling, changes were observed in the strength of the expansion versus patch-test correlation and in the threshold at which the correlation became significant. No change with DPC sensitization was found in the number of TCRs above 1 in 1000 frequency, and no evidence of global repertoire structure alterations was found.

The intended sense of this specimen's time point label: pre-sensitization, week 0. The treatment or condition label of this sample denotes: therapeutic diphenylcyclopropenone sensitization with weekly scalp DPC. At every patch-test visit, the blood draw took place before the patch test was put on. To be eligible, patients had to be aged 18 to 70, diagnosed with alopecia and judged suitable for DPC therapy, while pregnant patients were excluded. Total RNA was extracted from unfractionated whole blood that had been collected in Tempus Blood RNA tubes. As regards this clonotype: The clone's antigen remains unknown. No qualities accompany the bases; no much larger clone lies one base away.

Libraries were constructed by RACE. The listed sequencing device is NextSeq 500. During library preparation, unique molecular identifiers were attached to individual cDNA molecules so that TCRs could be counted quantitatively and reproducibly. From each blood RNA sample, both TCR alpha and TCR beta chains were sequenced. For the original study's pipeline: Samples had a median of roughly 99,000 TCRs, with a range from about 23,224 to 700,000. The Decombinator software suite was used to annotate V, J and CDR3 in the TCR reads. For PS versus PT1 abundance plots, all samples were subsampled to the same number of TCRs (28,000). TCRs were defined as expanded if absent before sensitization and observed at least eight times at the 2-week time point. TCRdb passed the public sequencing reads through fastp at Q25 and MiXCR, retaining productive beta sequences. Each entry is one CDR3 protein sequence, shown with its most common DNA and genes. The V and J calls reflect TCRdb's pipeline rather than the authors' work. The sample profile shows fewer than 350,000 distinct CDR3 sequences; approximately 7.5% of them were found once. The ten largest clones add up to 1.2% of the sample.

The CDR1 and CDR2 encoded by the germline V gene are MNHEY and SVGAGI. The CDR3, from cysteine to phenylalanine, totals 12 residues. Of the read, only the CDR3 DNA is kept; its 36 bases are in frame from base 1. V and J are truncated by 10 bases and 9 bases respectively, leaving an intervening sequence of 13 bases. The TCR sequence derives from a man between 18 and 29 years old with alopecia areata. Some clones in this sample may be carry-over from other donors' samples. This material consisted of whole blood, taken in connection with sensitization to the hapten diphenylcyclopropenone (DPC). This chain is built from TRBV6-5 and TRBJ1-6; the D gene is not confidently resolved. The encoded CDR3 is CATREGGSPLHF. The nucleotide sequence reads TGTGCCACAAGGGAGGGAGGTTCACCCCTCCACTTT.